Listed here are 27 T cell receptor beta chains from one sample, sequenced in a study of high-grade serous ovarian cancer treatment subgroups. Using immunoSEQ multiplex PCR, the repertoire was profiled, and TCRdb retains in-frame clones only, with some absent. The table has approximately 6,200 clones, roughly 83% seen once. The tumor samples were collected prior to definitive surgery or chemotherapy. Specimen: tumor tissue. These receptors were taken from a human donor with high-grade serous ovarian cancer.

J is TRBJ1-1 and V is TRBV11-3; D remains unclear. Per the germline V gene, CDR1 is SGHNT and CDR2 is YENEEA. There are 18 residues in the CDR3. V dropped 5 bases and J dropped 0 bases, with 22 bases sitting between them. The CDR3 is CASSPPMWGPGLNTEAFF. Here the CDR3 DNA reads TGTGCCAGCAGCCCTCCCATGTGGGGTCCCGGTCTGAACACTGAAGCTTTCTTT.

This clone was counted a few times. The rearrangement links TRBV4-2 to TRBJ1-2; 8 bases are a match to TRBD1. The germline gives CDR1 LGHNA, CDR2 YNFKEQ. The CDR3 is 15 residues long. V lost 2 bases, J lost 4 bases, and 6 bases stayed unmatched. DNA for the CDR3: TGTGCCAGCAGCCAAAGACAGGGGCCTCTCTATGGCTACACCTTC. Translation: CASSQRQGPLYGYTF.

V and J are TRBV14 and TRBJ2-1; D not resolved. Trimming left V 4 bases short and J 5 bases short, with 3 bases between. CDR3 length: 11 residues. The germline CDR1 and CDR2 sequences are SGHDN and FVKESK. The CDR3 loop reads CASSRDNEQFF. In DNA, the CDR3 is TGTGCCAGCAGCCGAGACAATGAGCAGTTCTTC.

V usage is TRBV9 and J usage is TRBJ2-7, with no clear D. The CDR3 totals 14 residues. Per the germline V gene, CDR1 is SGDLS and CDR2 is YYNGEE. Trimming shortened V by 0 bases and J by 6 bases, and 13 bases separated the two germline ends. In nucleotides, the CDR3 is TGTGCCAGCAGCGTAGCTTCACGAGGTGGCGAGCAGTACTTC. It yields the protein CASSVASRGGEQYF.

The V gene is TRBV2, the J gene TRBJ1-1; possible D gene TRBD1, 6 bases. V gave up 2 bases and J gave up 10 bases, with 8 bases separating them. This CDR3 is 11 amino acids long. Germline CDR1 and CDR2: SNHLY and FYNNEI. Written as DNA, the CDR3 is TGTGCCAGCAGTGAACAGGGGCGAGCTTTCTTT. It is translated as CASSEQGRAFF.

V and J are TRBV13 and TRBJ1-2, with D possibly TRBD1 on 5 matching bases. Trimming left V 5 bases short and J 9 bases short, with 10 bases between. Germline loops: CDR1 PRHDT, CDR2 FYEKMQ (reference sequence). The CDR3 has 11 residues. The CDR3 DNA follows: TGTGCCAGCAGCACGGGGGGACGCTACACCTTC. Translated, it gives CASSTGGRYTF.

CDR3 loop: CASSLMTGRPDEQYF. The CDR3 bases are TGTGCCAGCAGCCTAATGACTGGGAGACCGGACGAGCAGTACTTC. J is TRBJ2-5 and V is TRBV7-9, with a tentative D call TRBD2 (5 bases). The J call may be wrong; the DNA end is better matched by TRBJ2-7. Per the germline V gene, CDR1 is SEHNR and CDR2 is FQNEAQ (reference sequence). The CDR3 runs 15 residues.

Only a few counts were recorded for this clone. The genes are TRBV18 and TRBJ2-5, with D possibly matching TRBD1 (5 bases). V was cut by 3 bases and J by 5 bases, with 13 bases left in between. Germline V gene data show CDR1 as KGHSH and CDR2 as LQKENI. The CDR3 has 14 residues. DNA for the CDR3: TGTGCCAGCTCACCGACAGCCCTGGGGGAGACCCAGTACTTC. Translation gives CASSPTALGETQYF.

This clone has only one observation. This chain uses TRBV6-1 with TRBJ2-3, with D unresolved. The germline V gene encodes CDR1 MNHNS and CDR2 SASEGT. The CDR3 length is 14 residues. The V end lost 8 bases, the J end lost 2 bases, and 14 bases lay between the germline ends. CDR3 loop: CASQARVDTDTQYF. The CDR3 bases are TGTGCCAGCCAAGCTCGAGTGGACACAGATACGCAGTATTTT.

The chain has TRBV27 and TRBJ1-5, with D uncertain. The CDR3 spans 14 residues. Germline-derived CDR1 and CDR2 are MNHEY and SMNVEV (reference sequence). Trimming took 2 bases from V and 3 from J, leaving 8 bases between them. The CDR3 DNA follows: TGTGCCAGCAGTTTAGGGCCAGTCAATCAGCCCCAGCATTTT. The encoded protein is CASSLGPVNQPQHF.

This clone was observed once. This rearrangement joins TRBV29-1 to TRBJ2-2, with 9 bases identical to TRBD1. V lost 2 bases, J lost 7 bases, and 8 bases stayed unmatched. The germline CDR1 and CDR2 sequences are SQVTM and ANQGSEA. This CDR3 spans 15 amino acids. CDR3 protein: CSVERPGQGIGELFF. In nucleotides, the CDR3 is TGCAGCGTTGAAAGGCCGGGACAGGGAATCGGGGAGCTGTTTTTT.

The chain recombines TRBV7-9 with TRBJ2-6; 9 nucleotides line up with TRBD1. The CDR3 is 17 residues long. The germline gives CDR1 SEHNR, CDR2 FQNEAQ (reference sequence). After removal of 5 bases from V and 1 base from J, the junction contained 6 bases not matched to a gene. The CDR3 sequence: CASSAGQGVSGANVLTF. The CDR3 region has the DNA TGTGCCAGCAGCGCGGGACAGGGAGTGTCTGGGGCCAACGTCCTGACTTTC.

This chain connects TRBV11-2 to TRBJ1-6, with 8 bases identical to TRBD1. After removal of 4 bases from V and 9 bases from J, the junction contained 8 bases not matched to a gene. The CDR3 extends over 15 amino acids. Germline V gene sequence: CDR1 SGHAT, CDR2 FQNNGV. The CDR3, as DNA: TGTGCCAGCAGCTGGAGGGGCGACAGGGGTTCACCCCTCCACTTT. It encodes CASSWRGDRGSPLHF.

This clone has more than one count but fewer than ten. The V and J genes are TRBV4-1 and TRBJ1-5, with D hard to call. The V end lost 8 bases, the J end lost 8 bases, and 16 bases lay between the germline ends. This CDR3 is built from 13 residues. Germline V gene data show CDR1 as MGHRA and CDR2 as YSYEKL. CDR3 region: CASGLGKSEPQHF. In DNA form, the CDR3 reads TGCGCCAGCGGGCTGGGGAAGTCTGAGCCCCAGCATTTT.

CDR3 DNA sequence: TGCGCCAGCAGCATTTTTACAGGGGGCAGTAGCCCTGAAGCTTTCTTT. The encoded protein is CASSIFTGGSSPEAFF. The chain uses TRBV5-1 and TRBJ1-1, with 9 bases matching TRBD1. Germline values: CDR1 SGHRS, CDR2 YFSETQ. J was trimmed by 6 bases and V by 4 bases; bases with no gene match: 13. This CDR3 spans 16 amino acids.

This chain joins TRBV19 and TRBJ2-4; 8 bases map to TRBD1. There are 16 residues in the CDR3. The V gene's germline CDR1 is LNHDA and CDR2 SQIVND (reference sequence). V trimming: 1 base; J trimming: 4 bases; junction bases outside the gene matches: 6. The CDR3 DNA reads TGTGCCAGTAGTATAGGTTCAGGGGGCTGGAAAAACATTCAGTACTTC. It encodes CASSIGSGGWKNIQYF.

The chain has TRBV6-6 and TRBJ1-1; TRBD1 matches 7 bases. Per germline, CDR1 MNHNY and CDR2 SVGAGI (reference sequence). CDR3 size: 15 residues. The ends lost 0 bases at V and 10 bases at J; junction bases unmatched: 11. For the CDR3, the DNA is TGTGCCAGCAGTTACTCCCAGGGGGGACTGGGGGGAGCTTTCTTT. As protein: CASSYSQGGLGGAFF.

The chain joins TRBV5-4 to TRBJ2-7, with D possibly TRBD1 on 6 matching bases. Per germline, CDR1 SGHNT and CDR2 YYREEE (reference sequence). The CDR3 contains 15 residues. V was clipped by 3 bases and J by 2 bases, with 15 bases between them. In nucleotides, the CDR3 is TGTGCCAGCAGCTCGGTAGAGGACAGCGCCTACGAGCAGTACTTC. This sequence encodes CASSSVEDSAYEQYF.

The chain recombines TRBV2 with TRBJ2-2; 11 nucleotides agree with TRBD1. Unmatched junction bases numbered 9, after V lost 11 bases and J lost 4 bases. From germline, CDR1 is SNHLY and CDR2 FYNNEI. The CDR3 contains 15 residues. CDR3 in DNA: TGTGCCGGAAACCCCGGGACAGGGGGCACCGGGGAGCTGTTTTTT. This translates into CAGNPGTGGTGELFF.

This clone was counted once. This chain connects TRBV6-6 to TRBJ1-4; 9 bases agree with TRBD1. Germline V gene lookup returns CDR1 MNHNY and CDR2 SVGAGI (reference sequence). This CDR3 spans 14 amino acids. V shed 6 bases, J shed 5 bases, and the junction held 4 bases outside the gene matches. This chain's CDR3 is CASSDRGLNEKLFF. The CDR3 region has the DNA TGTGCCAGCAGCGACAGGGGGTTGAATGAAAAACTGTTTTTT.

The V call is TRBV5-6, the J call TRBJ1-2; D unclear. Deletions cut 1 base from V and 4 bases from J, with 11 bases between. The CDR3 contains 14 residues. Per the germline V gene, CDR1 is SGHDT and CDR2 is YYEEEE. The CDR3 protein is CASSLQQSGYGYTF. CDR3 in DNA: TGTGCCAGCAGCTTGCAACAAAGCGGCTATGGCTACACCTTC.

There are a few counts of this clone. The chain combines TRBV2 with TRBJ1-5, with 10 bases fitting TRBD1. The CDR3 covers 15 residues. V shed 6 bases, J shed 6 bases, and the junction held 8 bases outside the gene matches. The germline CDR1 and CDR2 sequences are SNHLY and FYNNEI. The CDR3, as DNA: TGTGCCAGCAGCGTGGACAGGGGGGAAGGTCAGCCCCAGCATTTT. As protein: CASSVDRGEGQPQHF.

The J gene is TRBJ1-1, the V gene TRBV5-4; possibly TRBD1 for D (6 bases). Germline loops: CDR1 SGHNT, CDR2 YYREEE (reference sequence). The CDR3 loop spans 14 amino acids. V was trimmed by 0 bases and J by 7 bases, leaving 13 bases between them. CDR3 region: CASSLVAGEFEAFF. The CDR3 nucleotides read TGTGCCAGCAGCTTGGTAGCAGGGGAATTTGAAGCTTTCTTT.

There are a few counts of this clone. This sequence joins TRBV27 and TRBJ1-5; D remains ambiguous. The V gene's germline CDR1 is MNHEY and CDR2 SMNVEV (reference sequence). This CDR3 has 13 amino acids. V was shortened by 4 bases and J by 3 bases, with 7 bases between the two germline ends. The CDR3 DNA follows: TGTGCCAGCAGTTCGGTACTCAATCAGCCCCAGCATTTT. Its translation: CASSSVLNQPQHF.

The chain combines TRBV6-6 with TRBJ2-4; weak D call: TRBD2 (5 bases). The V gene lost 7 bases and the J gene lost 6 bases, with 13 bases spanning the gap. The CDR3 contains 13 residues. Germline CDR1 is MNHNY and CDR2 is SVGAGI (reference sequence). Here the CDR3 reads CASNEGWGNIQYF. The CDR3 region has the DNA TGTGCCAGCAACGAGGGATGGGGAAACATTCAGTACTTC.

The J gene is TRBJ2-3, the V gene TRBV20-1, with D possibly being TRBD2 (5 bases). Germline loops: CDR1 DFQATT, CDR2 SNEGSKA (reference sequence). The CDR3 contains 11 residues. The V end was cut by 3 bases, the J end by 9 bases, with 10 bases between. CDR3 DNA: TGCAGTGCTAGGAGCGGAGACACGCAGTATTTT. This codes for CSARSGDTQYF.

The CDR3 sequence: CASSEAEGSFTEAFF. CDR3 DNA sequence: TGTGCCAGCAGTGAAGCGGAAGGGTCCTTCACTGAAGCTTTCTTT. This chain joins TRBV6-1 and TRBJ1-1; unclear D gene. V gave up 0 bases and J gave up 4 bases, with 12 bases separating them. This CDR3 comprises 15 residues. Looked up from germline, CDR1 is MNHNS and CDR2 is SASEGT.